The T cell receptor beta chain under discussion was sequenced for a study of spatial heterogeneity in lung cancer. The CDR3 spans 14 residues. Losses at the gene ends were 5 bases for V and 8 bases for J; bases not matched to a gene: 8. Germline V gene sequence: CDR1 MNHEY, CDR2 SMNVEV (reference sequence). This clonotype was observed at least ten times. What it recognizes is unknown. The time point is: sample taken at primary tumor resection. Points from the study as a whole: Expanded intratumoral alpha and beta TCR counts tracked tumor mutation counts.

TCR cDNA molecules were tagged individually, and each one carried a unique molecular identifier. In TCRdb, the 5' RACE reads were re-called with MiXCR into one record per CDR3 protein. Of just over 8,000 distinct CDR3 sequences in the sample, more than 9% were seen once. The sequence derives from a male donor with early-stage non-small cell lung cancer. The sample here was lung tumor tissue, taken at surgery. This rearrangement joins TRBV27 to TRBJ2-7; 11 bases match TRBD2. The CDR3: CASSTLAGAIKQYF. CDR3 sequence (DNA): TGTGCCAGCAGTACACTAGCGGGAGCTATTAAGCAGTACTTC.